This T cell receptor (beta chain) was sequenced in a study of shared clonotypes between healthy human individuals. The study, taken as a whole, reports: The study generally estimated greater richness for naive than memory subsets. Shared clonotypes: 4.5% to 5% naive CD4, around 3.7% naive CD8, about 2.5% memory CD4, approximately 0.4% memory CD8.

HIV-negative, healthy adults without recent acute infections or vaccinations were the donors. Division of CD4+ cells produced a CD45RA+ naive subset and a CD45RA-negative memory subset. As to this clone: What it recognizes is unknown.

The CDR3 sequence is 16 residues long. V was pared by 11 bases and J by 7 bases, with 27 bases between. Germline assignment: CDR1 MDHEN and CDR2 SYDVKM. The method was immunoSEQ multiplex PCR; TCRdb's version includes in-frame clones alone and lacks a portion of them. Here the sample spans about 530,000 clones, about 96% being singletons. The chain links TRBV28 to TRBJ2-4; D is possibly TRBD1 or TRBD2 (6 bases each). The sample was naive CD4+ T cells sorted from blood. Subset in this sample: CD45RA+ positively selected. This TCR was recovered from a woman aged 25 to 39 in good health. In nucleotides, the CDR3 is TGTGCCGCCTGCGATGTGGGGGCGCTCGGGGGCAACATTCAGTACTTC. It yields the protein CAACDVGALGGNIQYF.